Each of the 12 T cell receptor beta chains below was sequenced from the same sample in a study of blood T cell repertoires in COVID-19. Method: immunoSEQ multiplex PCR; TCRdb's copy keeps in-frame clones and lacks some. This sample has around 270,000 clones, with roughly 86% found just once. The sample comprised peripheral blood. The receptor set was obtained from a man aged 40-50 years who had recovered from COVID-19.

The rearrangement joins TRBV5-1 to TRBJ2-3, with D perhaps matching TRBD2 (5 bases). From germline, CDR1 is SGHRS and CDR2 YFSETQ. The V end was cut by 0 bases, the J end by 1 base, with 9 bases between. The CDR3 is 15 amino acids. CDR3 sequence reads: CASSLAGKGTDTQYF. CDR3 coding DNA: TGCGCCAGCAGCTTGGCGGGGAAGGGCACAGATACGCAGTATTTT.

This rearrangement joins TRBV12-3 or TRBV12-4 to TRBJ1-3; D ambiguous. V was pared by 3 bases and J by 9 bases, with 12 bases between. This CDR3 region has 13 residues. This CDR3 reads CASSLVSPGTIYF. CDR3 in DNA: TGTGCCAGCAGTTTGGTCTCCCCGGGCACCATATATTTT.

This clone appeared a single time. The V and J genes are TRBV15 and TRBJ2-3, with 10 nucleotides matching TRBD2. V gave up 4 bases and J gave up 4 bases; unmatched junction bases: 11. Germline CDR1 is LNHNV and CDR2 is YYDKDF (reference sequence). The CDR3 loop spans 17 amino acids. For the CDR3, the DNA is TGTGCCACCAGCACCAGCGGGAGGGCCGCGTTTGCAGATACGCAGTATTTT. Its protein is CATSTSGRAAFADTQYF. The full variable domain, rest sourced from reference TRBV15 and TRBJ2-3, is DAMVIQNPRYQVTQFGKPVTLSCSQTLNHNVMYWYQQKSSQAPKLLFHYYDKDFNNEADTPDNFQSRRPNTSFCFLDIRSPGLGDTAMYLCATSTSGRAAFADTQYFGPGTRLTVL.

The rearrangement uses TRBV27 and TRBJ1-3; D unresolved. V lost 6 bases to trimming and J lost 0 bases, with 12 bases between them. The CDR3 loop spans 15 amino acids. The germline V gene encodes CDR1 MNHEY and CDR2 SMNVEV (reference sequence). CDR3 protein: CASSLGATSGNTIYF. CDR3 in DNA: TGTGCCAGCAGCCTAGGCGCGACCTCTGGAAACACCATATATTTT.

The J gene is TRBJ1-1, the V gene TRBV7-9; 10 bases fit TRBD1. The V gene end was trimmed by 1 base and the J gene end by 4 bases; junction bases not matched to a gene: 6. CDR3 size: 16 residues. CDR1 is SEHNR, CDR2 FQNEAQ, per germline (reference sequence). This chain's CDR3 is CASSLVLGQGGTEAFF. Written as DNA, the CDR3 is TGTGCCAGCAGCTTAGTCCTTGGACAGGGGGGCACTGAAGCTTTCTTT.

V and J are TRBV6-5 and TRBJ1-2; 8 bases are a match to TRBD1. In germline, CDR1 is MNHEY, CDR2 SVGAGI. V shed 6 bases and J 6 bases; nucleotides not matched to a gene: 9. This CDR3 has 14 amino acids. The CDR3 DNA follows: TGTGCCAGCAGGCACCATCCAGGGGGCGATGGCTACACCTTC. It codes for CASRHHPGGDGYTF.

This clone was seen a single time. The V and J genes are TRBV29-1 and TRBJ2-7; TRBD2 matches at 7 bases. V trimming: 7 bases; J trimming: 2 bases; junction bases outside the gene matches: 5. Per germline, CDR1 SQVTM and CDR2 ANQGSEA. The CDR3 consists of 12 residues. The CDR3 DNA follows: TGCAGCGCCGGGGGAGGGGCCTACGAGCAGTACTTC. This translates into CSAGGGAYEQYF.

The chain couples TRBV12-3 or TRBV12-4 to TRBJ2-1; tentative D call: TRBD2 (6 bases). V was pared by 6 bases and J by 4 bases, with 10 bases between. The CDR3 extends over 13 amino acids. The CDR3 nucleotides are TGTGCCAGCAGACTTCGGGAGTACAATGAGCAGTTCTTC. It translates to CASRLREYNEQFF.

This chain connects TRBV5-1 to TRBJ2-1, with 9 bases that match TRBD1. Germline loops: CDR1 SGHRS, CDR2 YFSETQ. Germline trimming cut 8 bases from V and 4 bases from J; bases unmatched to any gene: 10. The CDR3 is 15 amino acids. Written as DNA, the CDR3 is TGCGCCAGTTTTAAAGGGACAGGGTCGTACAATGAGCAGTTCTTC. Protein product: CASFKGTGSYNEQFF. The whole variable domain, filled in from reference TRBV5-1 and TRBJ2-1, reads KAGVTQTPRYLIKTRGQQVTLSCSPISGHRSVSWYQQTPGQGLQFLFEYFSETQRNKGNFPGRFSGRQFSNSRSEMNVSTLELGDSALYLCASFKGTGSYNEQFFGPGTRLTVL.

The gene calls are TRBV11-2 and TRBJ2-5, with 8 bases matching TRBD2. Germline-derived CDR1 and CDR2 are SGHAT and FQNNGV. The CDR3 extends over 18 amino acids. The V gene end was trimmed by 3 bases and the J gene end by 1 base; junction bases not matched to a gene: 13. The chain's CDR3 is CASSLGLLAESLQETQYF. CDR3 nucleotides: TGTGCCAGCAGCTTGGGCCTACTAGCGGAGAGCCTCCAAGAGACCCAGTACTTC.

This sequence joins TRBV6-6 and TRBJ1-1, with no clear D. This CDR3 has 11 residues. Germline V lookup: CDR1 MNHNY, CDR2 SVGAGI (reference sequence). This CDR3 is CAVRVNTEAFF. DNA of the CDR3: TGTGCTGTACGGGTGAACACTGAAGCTTTCTTT.

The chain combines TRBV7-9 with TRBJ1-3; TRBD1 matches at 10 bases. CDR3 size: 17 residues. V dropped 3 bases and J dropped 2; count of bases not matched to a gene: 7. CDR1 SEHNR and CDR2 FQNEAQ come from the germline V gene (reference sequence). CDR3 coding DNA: TGTGCCAGCAGCTTTCTTATCGACAGGGGGCCTGGAAACACCATATATTTT. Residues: CASSFLIDRGPGNTIYF.